This T cell receptor (beta chain) was sequenced in a study of blood T cell repertoires in COVID-19 (dated by TCRdb to the early 2020s). The study in broad terms: The collaborator samples originated in the United States, Italy and Spain and spanned the acute and convalescent phases of COVID-19. A de-identified subject ID, COVID-19 status, age in years and sex were almost always included in the sample metadata. The material from the prospective study consisted of cDNA or gDNA derived from T cells, B-cell-depleted T cells, or PBMCs. The samples were drawn from the first 160 participants of the ongoing ImmuneRACE study and from under 1,500 subjects provided by 6 global collaborators. HLA class I and class II types, where available, came from metadata supplied by the sample provider rather than from assay-based typing. Subjects who had been exposed to COVID-19, were actively infected with it, or had recovered from it provided the deeply sampled blood TCRbeta repertoires that made up the dataset. The repertoires were released in a freely available public database meant as a resource for research on the immune response to SARS-CoV-2.

V is reduced by 2 bases and J by 2 bases, leaving a spacing of 7 bases between them. Looking up the germline V gene yields CDR1 MNHEY and CDR2 SVGEGT. Measured from the cysteine to the phenylalanine, the CDR3 is 14 residues long. Of the read, only the CDR3 DNA is kept; its 42 bases are in frame from base 1. TCRbeta CDR3 regions were amplified from genomic DNA by means of the immunoSEQ Assay, a bias-controlled multiplex PCR. On the study's bioinformatics: The number of nucleated cells in each sample was estimated by amplification of reference gene primers within the assay. To quantify the absolute abundance of each unique TCRbeta CDR3 rearrangement, sequence reads were collapsed and filtered. Productive Simpson clonality was computed per sample as the square root of Simpson's diversity index over productive rearrangements. What TCRdb holds here is the immuneACCESS table cut down to in-frame rearrangements. Part of the clones is not present; checked against another copy, under half of the missing clones reflect an unresolved V gene, and the others are unexplained. V, J and clone size are taken as reported in that table, and D and trimming were inferred from the DNA itself. This sample comprises under 40,000 clones, more than 75% of them detected only once. Roughly 7.3% of the sample goes to the ten largest clones.

Details on this clone: What antigen it recognizes has not been identified. Qualities for individual bases were not recorded, and no much larger clone is one base off. Other DNA variants within this sample encode the same CDR3.

On the study overall, not on this receptor specifically: Clinical and demographic metadata were provided uncurated, with the amount varying by source and participant.

Collaborating institutions collected whole blood in K2EDTA tubes following their own protocols. Collaborator samples were shipped for TCRbeta analysis as frozen whole blood, isolated PBMCs, or DNA extracted from either sample type. The material sequenced was peripheral blood. This sequence originates from an older woman with acute or convalescent COVID-19. The rearranged segments are TRBV6-2 or TRBV6-3 and TRBJ1-5, with TRBD1 tentatively as D gene (6 bases match). The sequence in DNA is TGTGCCAGCAGTTACGGGGGCGGCAATCAGCCCCAGCATTTT. Translated, this gives CASSYGGGNQPQHF.